Following are 10 T cell receptor beta chains from one sample sequenced in a study of shared clonotypes between healthy human individuals. Here immunoSEQ multiplex PCR was the method, and the copy in TCRdb shows in-frame clones only, minus some. The profile shows 2 million to 2.5 million clones, approximately 96% of them singletons. Sequencing used naive CD4+ T cells sorted from blood. The subset here: CD45RA+ positively selected. The origin of the receptors is a young man in good health.

This chain joins TRBV5-6 and TRBJ2-5, with unresolved D. Germline CDR1 reads SGHDT; CDR2 reads YYEEEE. Trimming cost V 4 bases and J 3 bases, with 16 bases left between them. The CDR3 loop spans 15 amino acids. The CDR3 sequence: CASSNLPNREETQYF. For the CDR3, the DNA is TGTGCCAGCAGCAATCTACCGAATCGAGAAGAGACCCAGTACTTC. The entire variable domain, with the rest obtained from reference TRBV5-6 and TRBJ2-5, is as follows: DAGVTQSPTHLIKTRGQQVTLRCSPKSGHDTVSWYQQALGQGPQFIFQYYEEEERQRGNFPDRFSGHQFPNYSSELNVNALLLGDSALYLCASSNLPNREETQYFGPGTRLLVL.

This chain links TRBV6-5 with TRBJ2-2; no reliable D call. V was clipped by 10 bases and J by 1 base, with 13 bases between them. Per the germline V gene, CDR1 is MNHEY and CDR2 is SVGAGI. The CDR3 spans 14 residues. This CDR3 is CATRRYQNTGELFF. CDR3 DNA sequence: TGTGCCACCCGACGGTACCAGAACACCGGGGAGCTGTTTTTT.

The chain combines TRBV4-3 with TRBJ1-5; D ambiguous. Germline CDR1 reads LGHNA; CDR2 reads YSLEER. The CDR3 extends over 16 amino acids. V was clipped by 8 bases and J by 3 bases, with 20 bases between them. CDR3 loop: CASGPERVSYNQPQHF. CDR3 DNA sequence: TGCGCCAGCGGCCCCGAAAGGGTAAGTTACAATCAGCCCCAGCATTTT.

This rearrangement joins TRBV5-4 to TRBJ2-1; 9 nucleotides agree with TRBD1. Germline assignment: CDR1 SGHNT and CDR2 YYREEE (reference sequence). This CDR3 comprises 18 residues. V shed 5 bases and J 4 bases; nucleotides not matched to a gene: 16. The CDR3 DNA reads as TGTGCCAGCAGGCCGGGACAGGGCGGCGGGGGAGCTTACAATGAGCAGTTCTTC. Its protein is CASRPGQGGGGAYNEQFF. The full variable domain, in which reference TRBV5-4 and TRBJ2-1 provide the parts outside the CDR3, is ETGVTQSPTHLIKTRGQQVTLRCSSQSGHNTVSWYQQALGQGPQFIFQYYREEENGRGNFPPRFSGLQFPNYSSELNVNALELDDSALYLCASRPGQGGGGAYNEQFFGPGTRLTVL.

In regard to this clone: The same CDR3 is also encoded by other DNA sequences in this sample. V and J are TRBV19 and TRBJ2-7, with no clear D. Germline V gene data show CDR1 as LNHDA and CDR2 as SQIVND (reference sequence). The germline V and J ends were trimmed by 1 base and 2 bases, with 9 bases remaining between them. The CDR3 runs 14 residues. The CDR3 spells CASSIADGPYEQYF. CDR3 bases: TGTGCCAGTAGTATAGCAGACGGCCCCTACGAGCAGTACTTC.

This chain uses TRBV28 with TRBJ2-1; D not certain. From germline, CDR1 is MDHEN and CDR2 SYDVKM. This CDR3 is 12 amino acids long. Trimming removed 7 bases at V and 5 bases at J, with 9 bases between. The DNA for the CDR3 is TGTGCCAGCATCTCCACTGACAATGAGCAGTTCTTC. Protein product: CASISTDNEQFF.

The V gene is TRBV5-5, the J gene TRBJ1-2; 10 bases align to TRBD1. Germline V lookup: CDR1 SGHKS, CDR2 YYEKEE (reference sequence). V dropped 0 bases and J dropped 8; count of bases not matched to a gene: 4. The CDR3 runs 14 residues. Here the CDR3 DNA reads TGTGCCAGCAGCTTGGAGGGACAGGGGAGAGGCTACACCTTC. It yields the protein CASSLEGQGRGYTF.

V and J are TRBV14 and TRBJ2-7, with 8 bases aligning to TRBD1. CDR1 and CDR2 from the germline V gene are SGHDN and FVKESK. The CDR3 sequence is 15 residues long. V was pared by 3 bases and J by 5 bases, with 9 bases of the junction left unmatched. DNA for the CDR3: TGTGCCAGCAGCCATTCGGGCAGGGGGCTCCACGAGCAGTACTTC. The encoded protein is CASSHSGRGLHEQYF.

This clone was detected only a few times. Other DNA variants within this sample encode the same CDR3. The chain uses TRBV10-1 and TRBJ1-6, with D hard to call. There are 12 residues in the CDR3. V gave up 0 bases and J gave up 10 bases, with 4 bases separating them. Germline-derived CDR1 and CDR2 are WNHNN and SYGVQD (reference sequence). For the CDR3, the DNA is TGCGCCAGCAGTGAGTCTAACTCACCCCTCCACTTT. Its translation is CASSESNSPLHF.

The chain has TRBV5-8 and TRBJ1-5, with D perhaps TRBD1 (6 bases). Trimming stripped 3 bases from V and 5 bases from J, with 15 bases between. The CDR3 has 15 residues. Germline V gives CDR1 SGHTS, CDR2 YDEGEE. In DNA, the CDR3 is TGTGCCAGCAGCTCCCCCCGGGACACTTATCAGCCCCAGCATTTT. Its translation: CASSSPRDTYQPQHF. Together with reference TRBV5-8 and TRBJ1-5, the CDR3 gives the full variable domain: EAGVTQSPTHLIKTRGQQATLRCSPISGHTSVYWYQQALGLGLQFLLWYDEGEERNRGNFPPRFSGRQFPNYSSELNVNALELEDSALYLCASSSPRDTYQPQHFGDGTRLSIL.